The sequence of this T cell receptor (beta chain) was determined in a study of T cells in Graves' hyperthyroidism and ophthalmopathy. Study summary: Peripheral blood was acquired at first diagnosis, ahead of any therapy whatsoever. Study outcomes and limitations: In validation, the model predicted ophthalmopathy. These predictions came a median roughly seven months before onset.

TCR beta CDR3 regions were amplified from RNA. Primed by the HTBI set, a first-round RT-PCR was run on the TCR CDR3. TCRdb fed the multiplex PCR reads into MiXCR, producing one record per CDR3 protein. Of about 620,000 distinct CDR3 sequences detected, about 16% appear once; the ten largest clones hold less than 4.5%. The CDR3 consists of 13 residues. Trimming removed 1 base from V and 4 bases from J, with 7 bases in between. Germline values: CDR1 SGHTA, CDR2 FQGTGA. Diagnoses used clinical symptoms, serum thyroxine and TRAb, thyroid ultrasound and orbital computed tomography. Ten or more counts support this clonotype. Its specificity is unknown.

The rearrangement joins TRBV7-3 to TRBJ2-5, with a weak D call TRBD1 (5 bases). The TCR comes from a woman aged 25 to 39 with Graves' hyperthyroidism. Sequenced input: blood. The CDR3 reads CASSLIQGETQYF. CDR3 coding DNA: TGTGCCAGCAGCTTAATTCAGGGAGAGACCCAGTACTTC.